Following are 12 T cell receptor beta chains from one sample sequenced in a study of T-cell memory formation after mild COVID-19. TCRdb re-called the 5' RACE reads with MiXCR, one entry per CDR3 protein. The sample consists of under 300,000 distinct CDR3 sequences, roughly 8.2% of them appearing once. Sequenced input: PBMCs or a T cell subset sorted from them (not recorded which). All receptors come from a man younger than 35 who had mild COVID-19 (a few samples of this study predate the infection). Cell type and time point are not known.

V usage is TRBV5-4 and J usage is TRBJ2-2; possible D gene TRBD1, 6 bases. V lost 3 bases and J 4 bases, leaving 13 bases between the germline ends. CDR3 length: 15 residues. In germline, CDR1 is SGHNT, CDR2 YYREEE (reference sequence). The CDR3 sequence is CASSWGPEVTGELFF. The CDR3 region has the DNA TGTGCCAGCAGCTGGGGGCCGGAGGTCACCGGGGAGCTGTTTTTT.

Of note for this clonotype: As the CDR3 is not closed by the conserved phenylalanine or tryptophan, this likely results from a read error. The J gene is TRBJ2-2, the V gene TRBV7-9; 9 nucleotides align to TRBD1. The CDR3 extends over 16 amino acids. V trimming: 5 bases; J trimming: 1 base; junction bases outside the gene matches: 5. The germline V gene has CDR1 SEHNR and CDR2 FQNEAQ (reference sequence). CDR3 in amino acids: CASSPGQGENTGELFL. The CDR3 coding sequence is TGTGCCAGCAGCCCGGGACAGGGTGAGAACACCGGGGAGCTGTTTTTG.

This clonotype was seen only a few times. The CDR3: CASSFIGRAYEQYF. CDR3 DNA sequence: TGTGCCAGCAGTTTCATTGGCAGAGCCTACGAGCAGTACTTC. V gene TRBV27 combines with J gene TRBJ2-7; D is uncertain. There are 14 residues in the CDR3. V was pared by 3 bases and J by 2 bases, with 11 bases between. Germline lookup yields CDR1 MNHEY and CDR2 SMNVEV (reference sequence).

This sequence joins TRBV7-2 and TRBJ1-5; D remains ambiguous. Trimming removed 3 bases from V and 4 bases from J, with 10 bases in between. The CDR3 sequence is 14 residues long. CDR1 is SGHTA and CDR2 is FQGNSA in the germline V gene. This CDR3 reads CASSFSFGNQPQHF. CDR3 DNA sequence: TGTGCCAGCAGCTTTTCATTCGGTAATCAGCCCCAGCATTTT.

J is TRBJ1-4 and V is TRBV7-9; possibly TRBD1 for D (5 bases). This CDR3 spans 14 amino acids. Germline CDR1 reads SEHNR; CDR2 reads FQNEAQ (reference sequence). Trimming shortened V by 4 bases and J by 4 bases, and 10 bases separated the two germline ends. The CDR3 sequence: CASSSGRNNEKLFF. In DNA form, the CDR3 reads TGTGCCAGCAGCTCGGGACGGAATAATGAAAAACTGTTTTTT. Full variable domain (outside the CDR3, taken from reference TRBV7-9 and TRBJ1-4): DTGVSQNPRHKITKRGQNVTFRCDPISEHNRLYWYRQTLGQGPEFLTYFQNEAQLEKSRLLSDRFSAERPKGSFSTLEIQRTEQGDSAMYLCASSSGRNNEKLFFGSGTQLSVL.

This clonotype was seen many times. The rearrangement uses TRBV20-1 and TRBJ2-7; D unresolved. Trimming left V 1 base short and J 3 bases short, with 7 bases between. The CDR3 runs 12 residues. From germline, CDR1 is DFQATT and CDR2 SNEGSKA (reference sequence). The CDR3 nucleotides read TGCAGTGCTAGAGGTCGGATCTACGAGCAGTACTTC. Its translation is CSARGRIYEQYF.

This clonotype has just a few counts. The chain couples TRBV12-3 or TRBV12-4 to TRBJ1-3; D not resolved. This CDR3 has 12 amino acids. Deletions cut 1 base from V and 5 bases from J, with 3 bases between. The CDR3 protein is CASSLGRNTIYF. The CDR3 bases are TGTGCCAGCAGTTTAGGGCGAAACACCATATATTTT.

This sequence joins TRBV13 and TRBJ1-2, with D tentatively TRBD1 (5 bases). Germline loops: CDR1 PRHDT, CDR2 FYEKMQ (reference sequence). Trimming removed 4 bases at V and 6 bases at J, with 15 bases between. This CDR3 region has 14 residues. This CDR3 is CASSSPGTSDGYTF. The CDR3 nucleotides read TGTGCCAGCAGCTCCCCAGGGACTAGTGATGGCTACACCTTC.

This clonotype was seen many times. The chain employs TRBV5-1 and TRBJ1-6, with D possibly matching TRBD1 (5 bases). The CDR3 extends over 12 amino acids. Germline lookup yields CDR1 SGHRS and CDR2 YFSETQ. Between the trimmed V and J ends, which lost 4 bases and 10 bases, there was a span of 9 bases. The CDR3 sequence is CASSAGNSPLHF. In DNA form, the CDR3 reads TGCGCCAGCAGCGCAGGGAACTCACCCCTCCACTTT.

This clonotype was seen only a few times. This sequence joins TRBV7-2 and TRBJ2-2, with D uncertain. Germline CDR1 is SGHTA and CDR2 is FQGNSA. CDR3 length equals 14 residues. V was clipped by 8 bases and J by 4 bases, with 14 bases between them. CDR3 nucleotides: TGTGCCAGCGCGGCTCCGGTACGCACCGGGGAGCTGTTTTTT. Its protein is CASAAPVRTGELFF.

The chain is built from TRBV7-9 and TRBJ1-6; no reliable D call. This CDR3 is 14 amino acids long. The V and J ends lost 3 bases and 5 bases respectively, with 8 bases between them. Germline V lookup: CDR1 SEHNR, CDR2 FQNEAQ (reference sequence). The CDR3 is CASSLYRNNSPLHF. The CDR3 DNA reads as TGTGCCAGCAGCTTGTACAGAAATAATTCACCCCTCCACTTT.

This clonotype was seen a handful of times. V usage is TRBV29-1 and J usage is TRBJ2-1; 9 positions agree with TRBD1. In germline, CDR1 is SQVTM, CDR2 ANQGSEA. The CDR3 loop spans 13 amino acids. The junction had 5 bases not matched to a gene; V was cut back by 4 bases and J by 7 bases. The CDR3 is CSVGDRELNEQFF. As DNA, the CDR3 is TGCAGCGTTGGGGACAGGGAGTTAAATGAGCAGTTCTTC.